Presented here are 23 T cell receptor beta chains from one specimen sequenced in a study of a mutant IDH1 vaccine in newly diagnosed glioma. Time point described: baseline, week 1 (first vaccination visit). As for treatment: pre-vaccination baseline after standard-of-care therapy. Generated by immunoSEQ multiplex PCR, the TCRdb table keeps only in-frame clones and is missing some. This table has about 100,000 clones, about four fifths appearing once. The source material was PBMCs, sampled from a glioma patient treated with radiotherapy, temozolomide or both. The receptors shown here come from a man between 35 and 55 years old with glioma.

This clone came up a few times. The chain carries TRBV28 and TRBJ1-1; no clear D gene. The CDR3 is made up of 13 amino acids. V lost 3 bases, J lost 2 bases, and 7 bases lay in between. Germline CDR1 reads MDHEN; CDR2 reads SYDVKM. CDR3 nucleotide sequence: TGTGCCAGCAGTTTTGTCAGCAACACTGAAGCTTTCTTT. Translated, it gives CASSFVSNTEAFF. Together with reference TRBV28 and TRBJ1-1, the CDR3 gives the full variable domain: DVKVTQSSRYLVKRTGEKVFLECVQDMDHENMFWYRQDPGLGLRLIYFSYDVKMKEKGDIPEGYSVSREKKERFSLILESASTNQTSMYLCASSFVSNTEAFFGQGTRLTVV.

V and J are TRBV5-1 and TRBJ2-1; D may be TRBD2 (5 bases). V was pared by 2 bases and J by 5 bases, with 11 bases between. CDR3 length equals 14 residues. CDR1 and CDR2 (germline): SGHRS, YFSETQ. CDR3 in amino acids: CASSFLASNNEQFF. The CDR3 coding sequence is TGCGCCAGCAGCTTCCTAGCATCAAACAATGAGCAGTTCTTC.

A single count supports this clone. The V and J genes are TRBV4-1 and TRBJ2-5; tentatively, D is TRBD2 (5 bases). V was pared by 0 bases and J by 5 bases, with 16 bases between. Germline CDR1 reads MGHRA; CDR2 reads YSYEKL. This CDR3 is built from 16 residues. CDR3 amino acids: CASSQEETRVPETQYF. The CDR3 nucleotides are TGCGCCAGCAGCCAAGAAGAAACGCGGGTTCCGGAGACCCAGTACTTC.

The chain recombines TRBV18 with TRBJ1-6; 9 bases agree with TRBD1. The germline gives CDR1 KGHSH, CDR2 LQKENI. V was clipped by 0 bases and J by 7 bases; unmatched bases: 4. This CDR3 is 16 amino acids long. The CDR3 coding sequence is TGTGCCAGCTCACCACCGAACAGGGGGCCGAATTCACCCCTCCACTTT. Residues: CASSPPNRGPNSPLHF.

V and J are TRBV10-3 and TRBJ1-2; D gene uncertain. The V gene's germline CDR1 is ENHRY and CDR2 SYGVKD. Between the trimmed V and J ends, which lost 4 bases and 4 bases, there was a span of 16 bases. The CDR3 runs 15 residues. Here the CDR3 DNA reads TGTGCCATCAGTGTGGTCGCAGAGTTAAGCTATGGCTACACCTTC. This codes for CAISVVAELSYGYTF.

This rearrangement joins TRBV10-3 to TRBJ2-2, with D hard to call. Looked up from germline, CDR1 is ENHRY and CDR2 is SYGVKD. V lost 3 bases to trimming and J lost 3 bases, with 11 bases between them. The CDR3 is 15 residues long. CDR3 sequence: CAISDRSPDTGELFF. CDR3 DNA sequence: TGTGCCATCAGTGATCGCAGCCCCGACACCGGGGAGCTGTTTTTT.

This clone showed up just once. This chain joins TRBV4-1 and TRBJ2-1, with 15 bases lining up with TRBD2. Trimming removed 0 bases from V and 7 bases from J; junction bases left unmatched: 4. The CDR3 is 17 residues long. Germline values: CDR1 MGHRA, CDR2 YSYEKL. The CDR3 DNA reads TGCGCCAGCAGCCAAGAGACGGGGACTAGCGGGAGGAATGAGCAGTTCTTC. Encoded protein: CASSQETGTSGRNEQFF.

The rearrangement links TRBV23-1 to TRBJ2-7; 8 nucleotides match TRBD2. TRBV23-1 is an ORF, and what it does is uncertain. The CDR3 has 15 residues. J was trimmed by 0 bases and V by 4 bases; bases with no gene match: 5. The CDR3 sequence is CASSRTSGNSYEQYF. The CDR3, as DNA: TGCGCCAGCAGTCGAACTAGCGGAAACTCCTACGAGCAGTACTTC.

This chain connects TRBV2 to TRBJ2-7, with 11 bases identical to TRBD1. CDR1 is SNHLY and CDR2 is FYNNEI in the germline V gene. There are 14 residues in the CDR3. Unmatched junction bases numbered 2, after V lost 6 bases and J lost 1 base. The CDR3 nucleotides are TGTGCCAGCAGAAGGGACAGGGGGTCCTACGAGCAGTACTTC. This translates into CASRRDRGSYEQYF.

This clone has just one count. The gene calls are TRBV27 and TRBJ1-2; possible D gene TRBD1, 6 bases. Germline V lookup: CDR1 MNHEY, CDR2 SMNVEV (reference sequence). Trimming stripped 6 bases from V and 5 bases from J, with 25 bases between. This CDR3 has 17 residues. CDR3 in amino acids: CASSPIPSEGGTYGYTF. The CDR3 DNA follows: TGTGCCAGCAGCCCAATCCCCTCCGAAGGGGGAACTTATGGCTACACCTTC.

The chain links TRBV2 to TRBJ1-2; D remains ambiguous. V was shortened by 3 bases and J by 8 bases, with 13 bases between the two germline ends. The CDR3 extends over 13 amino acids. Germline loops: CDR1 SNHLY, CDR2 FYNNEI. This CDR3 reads CASSEAPTGGYTF. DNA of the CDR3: TGTGCCAGCAGTGAGGCTCCGACGGGGGGCTACACCTTC.

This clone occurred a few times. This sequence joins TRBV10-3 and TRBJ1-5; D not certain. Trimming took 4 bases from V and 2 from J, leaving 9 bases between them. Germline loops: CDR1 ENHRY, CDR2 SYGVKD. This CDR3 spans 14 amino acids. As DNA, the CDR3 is TGTGCCATCAGTGTGGGGTTGCGCAATCAGCCCCAGCATTTT. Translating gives CAISVGLRNQPQHF.

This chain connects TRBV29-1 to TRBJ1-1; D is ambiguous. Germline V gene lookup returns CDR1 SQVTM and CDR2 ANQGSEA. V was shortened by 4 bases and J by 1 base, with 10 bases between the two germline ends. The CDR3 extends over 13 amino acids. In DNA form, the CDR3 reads TGCAGCGTTGGGTCTGGGCCGAACACTGAAGCTTTCTTT. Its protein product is CSVGSGPNTEAFF.

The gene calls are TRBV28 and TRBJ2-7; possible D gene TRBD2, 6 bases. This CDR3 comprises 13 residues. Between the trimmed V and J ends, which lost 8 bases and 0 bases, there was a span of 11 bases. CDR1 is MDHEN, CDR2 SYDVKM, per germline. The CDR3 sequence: CASLRGGSYEQYF. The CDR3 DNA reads TGTGCCAGCCTGCGGGGCGGCTCCTACGAGCAGTACTTC.

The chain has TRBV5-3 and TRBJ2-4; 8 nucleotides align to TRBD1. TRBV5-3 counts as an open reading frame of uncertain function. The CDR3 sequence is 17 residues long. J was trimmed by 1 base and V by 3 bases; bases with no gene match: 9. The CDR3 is CARSWTGISGAKNIQYF. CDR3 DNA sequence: TGTGCCAGAAGCTGGACAGGGATATCAGGGGCCAAAAACATTCAGTACTTC.

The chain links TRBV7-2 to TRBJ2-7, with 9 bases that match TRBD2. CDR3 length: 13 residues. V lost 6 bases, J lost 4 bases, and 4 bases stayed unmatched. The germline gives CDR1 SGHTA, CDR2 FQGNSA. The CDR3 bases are TGTGCCAGCAGTAGCGGGGGCTCTTACGAGCAGTACTTC. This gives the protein CASSSGGSYEQYF. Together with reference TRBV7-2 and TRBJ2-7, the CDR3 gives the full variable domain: GAGVSQSPSNKVTEKGKDVELRCDPISGHTALYWYRQSLGQGLEFLIYFQGNSAPDKSGLPSDRFSAERTGGSVSTLTIQRTQQEDSAVYLCASSSGGSYEQYFGPGTRLTVT.

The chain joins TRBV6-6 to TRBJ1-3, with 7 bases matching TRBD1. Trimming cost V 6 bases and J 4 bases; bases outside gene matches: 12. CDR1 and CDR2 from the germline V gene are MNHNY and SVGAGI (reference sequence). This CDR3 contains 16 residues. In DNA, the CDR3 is TGTGCCAGCAGGAGGGGGCAGGGAAGGTTCGGAAACACCATATATTTT. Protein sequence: CASRRGQGRFGNTIYF.

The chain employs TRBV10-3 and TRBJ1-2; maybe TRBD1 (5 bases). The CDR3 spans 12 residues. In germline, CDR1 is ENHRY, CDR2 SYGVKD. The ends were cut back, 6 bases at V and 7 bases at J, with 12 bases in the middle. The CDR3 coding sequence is TGTGCCATCAGCGAATCGGGGCTTGGCTACACCTTC. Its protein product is CAISESGLGYTF.

The CDR3 is CASSLSRGDEQFF. CDR3 DNA: TGTGCCAGCAGTTTATCGAGGGGAGATGAGCAGTTCTTC. J is TRBJ2-1 and V is TRBV27; D may be TRBD1 or TRBD2 (5 bases each). CDR1 is MNHEY and CDR2 is SMNVEV in the germline V gene (reference sequence). This CDR3 is built from 13 residues. V dropped 0 bases and J dropped 8 bases, with 8 bases sitting between them.

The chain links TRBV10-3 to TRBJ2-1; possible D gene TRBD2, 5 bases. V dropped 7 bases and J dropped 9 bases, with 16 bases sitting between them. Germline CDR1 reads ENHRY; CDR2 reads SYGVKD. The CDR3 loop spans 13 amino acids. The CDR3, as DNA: TGTGCCATCAATACGACCCCTGAGGGTGAGCAGTTCTTC. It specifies CAINTTPEGEQFF.

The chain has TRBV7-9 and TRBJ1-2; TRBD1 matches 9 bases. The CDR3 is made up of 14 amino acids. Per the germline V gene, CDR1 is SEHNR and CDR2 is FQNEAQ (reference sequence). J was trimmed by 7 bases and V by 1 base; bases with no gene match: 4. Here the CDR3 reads CASSLVGQGVGYTF. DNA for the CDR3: TGTGCCAGCAGCTTAGTGGGACAGGGTGTTGGCTACACCTTC.

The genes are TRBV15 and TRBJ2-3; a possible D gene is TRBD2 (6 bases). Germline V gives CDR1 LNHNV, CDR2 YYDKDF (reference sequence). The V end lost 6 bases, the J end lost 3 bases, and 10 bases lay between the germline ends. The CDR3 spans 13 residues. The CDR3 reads CATREGVTDTQYF. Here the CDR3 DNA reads TGTGCCACCAGGGAGGGTGTTACAGATACGCAGTATTTT.

The CDR3 is CASSLALTAIQYF. The CDR3 nucleotides are TGTGCCAGCAGCTTAGCTCTGACAGCCATTCAGTACTTC. This chain uses TRBV7-2 with TRBJ2-4; D is perhaps TRBD1 (5 bases). V shed 0 bases and J shed 9 bases, with 9 bases lying between them. CDR1 SGHTA and CDR2 FQGNSA come from the germline V gene. This CDR3 has 13 amino acids.